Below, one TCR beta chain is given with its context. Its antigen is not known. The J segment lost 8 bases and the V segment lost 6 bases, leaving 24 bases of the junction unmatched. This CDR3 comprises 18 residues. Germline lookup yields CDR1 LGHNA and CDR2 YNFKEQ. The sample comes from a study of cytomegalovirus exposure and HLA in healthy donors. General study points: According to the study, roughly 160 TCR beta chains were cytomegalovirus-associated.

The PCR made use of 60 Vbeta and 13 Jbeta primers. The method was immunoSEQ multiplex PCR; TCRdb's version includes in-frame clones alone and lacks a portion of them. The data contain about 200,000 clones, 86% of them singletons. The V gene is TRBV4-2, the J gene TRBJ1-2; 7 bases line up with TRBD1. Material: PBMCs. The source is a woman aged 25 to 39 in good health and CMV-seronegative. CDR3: CASSQGSGDREGVGGYTF. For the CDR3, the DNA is TGTGCCAGCAGTCAGGGGTCGGGAGACAGGGAAGGAGTAGGAGGCTACACCTTC.